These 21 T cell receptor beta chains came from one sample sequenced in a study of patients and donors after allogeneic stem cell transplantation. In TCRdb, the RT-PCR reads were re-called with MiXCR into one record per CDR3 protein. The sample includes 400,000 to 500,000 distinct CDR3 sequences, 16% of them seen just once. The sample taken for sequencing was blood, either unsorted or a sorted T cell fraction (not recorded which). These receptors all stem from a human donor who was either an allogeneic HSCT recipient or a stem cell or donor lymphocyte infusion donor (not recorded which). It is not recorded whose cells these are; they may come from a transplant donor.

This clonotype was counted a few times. Here the CDR3 reads CASSLSPAGTPPLEQFF. CDR3 DNA: TGTGCCAGCAGCTTATCCCCCGCCGGGACCCCGCCATTAGAGCAGTTCTTC. V usage is TRBV7-3 and J usage is TRBJ2-1, with D perhaps assigned TRBD1 or TRBD2 (5 bases each). V was clipped by 2 bases and J by 10 bases, with 24 bases between them. Looked up from germline, CDR1 is SGHTA and CDR2 is FQGTGA. This CDR3 spans 17 amino acids.

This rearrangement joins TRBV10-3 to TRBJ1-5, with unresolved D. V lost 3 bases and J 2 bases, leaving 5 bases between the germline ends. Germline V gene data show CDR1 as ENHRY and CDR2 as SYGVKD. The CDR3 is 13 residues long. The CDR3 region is CAISEKGNQPQHF. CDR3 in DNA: TGTGCCATCAGTGAAAAGGGCAATCAGCCCCAGCATTTT.

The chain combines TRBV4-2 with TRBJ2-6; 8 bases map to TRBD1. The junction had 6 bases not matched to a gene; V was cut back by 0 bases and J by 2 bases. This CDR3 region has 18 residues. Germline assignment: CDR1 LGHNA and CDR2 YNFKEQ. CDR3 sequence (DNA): TGTGCCAGCAGCCAAGATCGTACAGGGGGGACTGGGGCCAACGTCCTGACTTTC. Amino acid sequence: CASSQDRTGGTGANVLTF.

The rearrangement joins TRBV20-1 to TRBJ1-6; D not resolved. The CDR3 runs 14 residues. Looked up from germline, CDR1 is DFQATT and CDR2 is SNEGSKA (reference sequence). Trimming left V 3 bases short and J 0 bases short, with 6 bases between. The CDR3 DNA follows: TGCAGTGCTAGTCGGGCCTCCTATAATTCACCCCTCCACTTT. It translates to CSASRASYNSPLHF.

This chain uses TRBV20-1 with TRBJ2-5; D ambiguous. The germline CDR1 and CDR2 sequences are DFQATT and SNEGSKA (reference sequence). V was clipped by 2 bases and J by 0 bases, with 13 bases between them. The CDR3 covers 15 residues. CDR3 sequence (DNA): TGCAGTGCTAGAATCTCCAACGGCAACCAAGAGACCCAGTACTTC. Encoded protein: CSARISNGNQETQYF.

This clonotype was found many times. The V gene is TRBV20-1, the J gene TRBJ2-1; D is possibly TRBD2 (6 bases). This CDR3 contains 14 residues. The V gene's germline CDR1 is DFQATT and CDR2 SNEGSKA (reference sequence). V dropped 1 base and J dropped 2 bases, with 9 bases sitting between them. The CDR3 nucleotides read TGCAGTGCTAGAGCTGGCGGGACCTACAATGAGCAGTTCTTC. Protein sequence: CSARAGGTYNEQFF.

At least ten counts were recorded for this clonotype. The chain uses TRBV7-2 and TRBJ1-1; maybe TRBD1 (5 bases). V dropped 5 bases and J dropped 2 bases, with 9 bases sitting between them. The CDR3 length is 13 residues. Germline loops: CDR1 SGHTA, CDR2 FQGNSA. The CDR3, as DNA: TGTGCCAGCAGCAATAGGGGCAACACTGAAGCTTTCTTT. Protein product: CASSNRGNTEAFF.

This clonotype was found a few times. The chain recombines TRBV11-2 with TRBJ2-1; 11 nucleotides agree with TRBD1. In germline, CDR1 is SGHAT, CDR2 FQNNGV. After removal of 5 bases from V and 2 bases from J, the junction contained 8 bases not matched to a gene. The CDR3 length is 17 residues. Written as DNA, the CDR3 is TGTGCCAGCAGCCGGACAGGGGGCAAGAGGACCTACAATGAGCAGTTCTTC. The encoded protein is CASSRTGGKRTYNEQFF.

CDR3 nucleotide sequence: TGTGCCAGCAGCTTAGCGCTCGGGGCGGAGCAGAACACCGGGGAGCTGTTTTTT. It specifies CASSLALGAEQNTGELFF. The chain joins TRBV7-6 to TRBJ2-2; D assignment may be TRBD1 or TRBD2 (5 bases each). Per the germline V gene, CDR1 is SGHVS and CDR2 is FNYEAQ. V dropped 0 bases and J dropped 1 base, with 15 bases sitting between them. The CDR3 contains 18 residues.

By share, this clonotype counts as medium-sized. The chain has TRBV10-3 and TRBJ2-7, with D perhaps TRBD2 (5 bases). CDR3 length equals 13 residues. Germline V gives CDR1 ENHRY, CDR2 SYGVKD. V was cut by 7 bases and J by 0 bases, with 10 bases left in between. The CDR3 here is CAIMGASSYEQYF. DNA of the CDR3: TGTGCCATCATGGGAGCTTCCTCCTACGAGCAGTACTTC.

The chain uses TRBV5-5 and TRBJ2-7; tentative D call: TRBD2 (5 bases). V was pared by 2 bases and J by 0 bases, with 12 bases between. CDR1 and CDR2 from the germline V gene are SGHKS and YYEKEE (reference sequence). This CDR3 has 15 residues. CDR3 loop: CASSLNRGLSYEQYF. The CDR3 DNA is TGTGCCAGCAGCTTAAATCGGGGTCTCTCCTACGAGCAGTACTTC. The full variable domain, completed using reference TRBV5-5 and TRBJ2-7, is DAGVTQSPTHLIKTRGQQVTLRCSPISGHKSVSWYQQVLGQGPQFIFQYYEKEERGRGNFPDRFSARQFPNYSSELNVNALLLGDSALYLCASSLNRGLSYEQYFGPGTRLTVT.

As DNA, the CDR3 is TGTGCCACCAGTGAGACCGGAAGGACAGGGGGCGAATCTTTCTTT. Its translation: CATSETGRTGGESFF. This chain links TRBV24-1 with TRBJ1-1, with 11 bases lining up with TRBD1. Germline loops: CDR1 KGHDR, CDR2 SFDVKD. The CDR3 consists of 15 residues. V trimming: 4 bases; J trimming: 12 bases; junction bases outside the gene matches: 12.

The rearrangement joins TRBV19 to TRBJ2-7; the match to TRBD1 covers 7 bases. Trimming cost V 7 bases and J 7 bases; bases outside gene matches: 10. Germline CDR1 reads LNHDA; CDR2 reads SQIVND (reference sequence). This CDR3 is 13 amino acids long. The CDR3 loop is CASTHRATGEQYF. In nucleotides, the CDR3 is TGTGCCAGTACTCATCGAGCGACAGGGGAGCAGTACTTC.

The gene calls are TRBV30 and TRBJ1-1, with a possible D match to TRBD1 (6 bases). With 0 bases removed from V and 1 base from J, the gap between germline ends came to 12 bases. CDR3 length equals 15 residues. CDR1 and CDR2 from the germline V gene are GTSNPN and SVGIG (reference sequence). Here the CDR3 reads CAWSVQGRGNTEAFF. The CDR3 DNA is TGTGCCTGGAGTGTACAGGGTAGGGGGAACACTGAAGCTTTCTTT. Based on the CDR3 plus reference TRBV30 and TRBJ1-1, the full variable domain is SQTIHQWPATLVQPVGSPLSLECTVEGTSNPNLYWYRQAAGRGLQLLFYSVGIGQISSEVPQNLSASRPQDRQFILSSKKLLLSDSGFYLCAWSVQGRGNTEAFFGQGTRLTVV.

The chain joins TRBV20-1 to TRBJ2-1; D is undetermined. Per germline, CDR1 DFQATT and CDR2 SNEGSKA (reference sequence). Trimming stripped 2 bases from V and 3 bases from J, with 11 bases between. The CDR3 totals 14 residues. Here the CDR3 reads CSARTHTGYNEQFF. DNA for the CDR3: TGCAGTGCTAGAACCCACACGGGCTACAATGAGCAGTTCTTC.

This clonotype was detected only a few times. The CDR3 region has the DNA TGTGCCAGCAGCTTGGCAGAAGGGACCTACTATGGCTACACCTTC. Translated, it gives CASSLAEGTYYGYTF. The chain links TRBV7-2 to TRBJ1-2; D is perhaps TRBD1 (5 bases). The CDR3 sequence is 15 residues long. The V and J ends lost 3 bases and 3 bases respectively, with 14 bases between them. In germline, CDR1 is SGHTA, CDR2 FQGNSA.

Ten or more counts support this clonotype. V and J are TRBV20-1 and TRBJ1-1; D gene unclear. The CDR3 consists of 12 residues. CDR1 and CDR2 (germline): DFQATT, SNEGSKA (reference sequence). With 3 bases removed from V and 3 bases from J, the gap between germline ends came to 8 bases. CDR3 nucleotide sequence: TGCAGTGCTAGCGACCGAGACACTGAAGCTTTCTTT. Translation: CSASDRDTEAFF.

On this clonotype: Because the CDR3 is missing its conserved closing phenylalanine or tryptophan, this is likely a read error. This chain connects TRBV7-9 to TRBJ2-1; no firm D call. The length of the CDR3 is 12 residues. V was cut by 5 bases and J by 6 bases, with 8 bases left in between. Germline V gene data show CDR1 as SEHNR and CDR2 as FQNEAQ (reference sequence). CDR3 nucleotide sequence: TGTGCCAGCAGCCCCAAAGGCAATGAGCAGTTCTCC. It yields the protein CASSPKGNEQFS.

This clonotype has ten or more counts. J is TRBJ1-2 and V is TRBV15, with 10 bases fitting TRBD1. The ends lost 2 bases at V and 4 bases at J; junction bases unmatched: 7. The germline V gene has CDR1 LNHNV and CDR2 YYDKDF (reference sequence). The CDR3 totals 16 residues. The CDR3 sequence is CATSRSDRGRGYGYTF. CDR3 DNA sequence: TGTGCCACCAGCAGATCAGACAGGGGGCGAGGCTATGGCTACACCTTC.

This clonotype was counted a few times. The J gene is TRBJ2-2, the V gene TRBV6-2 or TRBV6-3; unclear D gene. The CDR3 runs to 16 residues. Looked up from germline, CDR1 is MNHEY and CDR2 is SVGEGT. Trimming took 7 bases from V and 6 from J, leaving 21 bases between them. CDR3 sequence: CASTRRSPPTAGELFF. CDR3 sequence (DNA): TGTGCCAGCACCCGCCGCAGCCCACCAACGGCCGGGGAGCTGTTTTTT.

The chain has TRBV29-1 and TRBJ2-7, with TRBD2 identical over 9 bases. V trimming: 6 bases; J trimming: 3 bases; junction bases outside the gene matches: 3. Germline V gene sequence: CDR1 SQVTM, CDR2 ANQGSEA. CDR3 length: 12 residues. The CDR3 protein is CSVLTSGYEQYF. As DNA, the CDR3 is TGCAGCGTCCTGACTAGCGGCTACGAGCAGTACTTC.